What follows is one T cell receptor (beta chain) and its context. This CDR3 is 14 amino acids long. The germline V and J ends were trimmed by 6 bases and 6 bases, with 15 bases remaining between them. CDR1 MDHEN and CDR2 SYDVKM come from the germline V gene. The source of the sample is a study of T cell changes during pregnancy in multiple sclerosis. Profiling relied on immunoSEQ multiplex PCR, and the TCRdb table lists in-frame clones only, not all of them. The repertoire holds fewer than 40,000 clones, about 93% seen once, with roughly 0.38% in the top ten. V is TRBV28 and J is TRBJ1-5; tentative D call: TRBD1 (6 bases). The receptor was isolated from a female donor in good health, enrolled as a control in a pregnancy study. The sequencing used CD4+ T cells from peripheral blood mononuclear cells, collected after pregnancy. Here the CDR3 reads CASRGGDRRQPQHF. The CDR3 nucleotides are TGTGCCAGCAGAGGGGGGGACCGCCGTCAGCCCCAGCATTTT.